This TCR beta chain was obtained from a study of T cells in narcolepsy. This table comes from immunoSEQ multiplex PCR, and its TCRdb copy is limited to in-frame clones, with some not included. This table holds about 29,000 clones, around 87% found once. What was sequenced was memory (CD45RA-) CD4+ T cells from blood. The TCR originated in a human donor in good health.

The CDR3 nucleotides read TGCGCCAGCAGCTTGGCGCAGGGGAGAGGTGAGCAGTTCTTC. Translating it yields CASSLAQGRGEQFF. The chain combines TRBV5-1 with TRBJ2-1, with D maybe TRBD1 (6 bases). Germline V gene data show CDR1 as SGHRS and CDR2 as YFSETQ. V was pared by 0 bases and J by 9 bases, with 13 bases between. The CDR3 loop spans 14 amino acids.